This TCR beta chain is drawn from a study of T cells in localized non-small cell lung cancer. Study observations and caveats: With higher T cell density in blood came longer overall survival.

Some clones are missing from TCRdb's copy, which holds only in-frame ones; the method was immunoSEQ multiplex PCR. The sample has approximately 26,000 clones, about 91% seen once. Germline CDR1 is LGHNA and CDR2 is YNFKEQ. The V and J ends lost 2 bases and 7 bases, in that order; junction bases with no gene match: 11. This CDR3 is built from 16 residues. In its sample, this clone was seen a few times. What it binds is not known. Sequencing was performed on peripheral blood, taken before any cancer treatment. The receptor comes from a female donor of 60 years or more with stage II squamous cell lung carcinoma. The gene calls are TRBV4-2 and TRBJ2-1, with TRBD2 matching over 7 bases. CDR3 sequence: CASSQFLAGNSNEQFF. CDR3 in DNA: TGTGCCAGCAGCCAATTCTTAGCGGGTAATTCTAATGAGCAGTTCTTC.